This TCR beta chain was observed in a study of control samples from healthy donors and cancer patients. V lost 3 bases and J lost 7; bases outside the gene matches: 10. Per the germline V gene, CDR1 is GTSNPN and CDR2 is SVGIG (reference sequence). This CDR3 comprises 16 residues. Sequencing used immunoSEQ multiplex PCR; TCRdb keeps in-frame clones, though not all of them. Of 95,000 to 150,000 clones in the sample, 85% to 95% were seen once. J is TRBJ1-4 and V is TRBV30, with 11 bases identical to TRBD1. The receptor was derived from a man older than 75 with head and neck cancer. Sequences were obtained from PBMCs. The CDR3 region is CAWSPILGQGGEKLFF. DNA of the CDR3: TGTGCCTGGAGCCCGATCCTGGGACAGGGGGGTGAAAAACTGTTTTTT.